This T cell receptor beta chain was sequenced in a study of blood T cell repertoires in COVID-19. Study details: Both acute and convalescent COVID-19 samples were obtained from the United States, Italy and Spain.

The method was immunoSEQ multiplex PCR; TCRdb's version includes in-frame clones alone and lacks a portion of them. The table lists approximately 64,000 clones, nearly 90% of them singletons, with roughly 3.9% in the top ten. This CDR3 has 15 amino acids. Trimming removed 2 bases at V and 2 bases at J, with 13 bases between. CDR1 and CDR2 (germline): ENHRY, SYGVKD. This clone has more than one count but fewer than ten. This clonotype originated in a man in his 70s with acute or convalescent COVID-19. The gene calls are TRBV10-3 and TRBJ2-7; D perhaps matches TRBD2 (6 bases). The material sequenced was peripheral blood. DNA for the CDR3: TGTGCCATCAGTGAGATGGGACTTACGACCTACGAGCAGTACTTC. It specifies CAISEMGLTTYEQYF.